This T cell receptor (beta chain) was found in a study of cytomegalovirus exposure and HLA in healthy donors. The PCR employed 60 Vbeta primers together with 13 Jbeta primers. Profiled with immunoSEQ multiplex PCR; TCRdb holds only in-frame clones, not every one. Of about 120,000 clones listed, 80% were seen once; the top ten hold approximately 8.8%. J was trimmed by 2 bases and V by 1 base; bases with no gene match: 3. The length of the CDR3 is 15 residues. Germline V lookup: CDR1 SGHKS, CDR2 YYEKEE (reference sequence). The V gene is TRBV5-5, the J gene TRBJ1-3, with 7 bases identical to TRBD1. The specimen was PBMCs. The sequence was collected from a female donor in good health and CMV-seropositive. CDR3 DNA sequence: TGTGCCAGCAGCTTGTACCAGGGGGCTGGAAACACCATATATTTT. This sequence encodes CASSLYQGAGNTIYF.